One T cell receptor (beta chain) is described in this entry. Its antigen target is currently unknown. No base quality values were provided; no much bigger clone lies one nucleotide off. This sample is part of a study of technical replicates of blood from several donors (TCRdb year 2017). Library preparation was by the immunoSEQ multiplex PCR assay. Here the immuneACCESS table is served through TCRdb, limited to in-frame sequences with V and J called. Missing clones are a known gap in these copies; in checked studies unresolved V genes cover under half, and the rest lacks a known reason. This sample has approximately 92,000 clones in its table, and 95% of those were observed once. More than 0.2% of the sample is taken by the ten largest. From the cysteine through the phenylalanine, the CDR3 covers 15 amino acids. The sequence is cut down to CDR3 DNA, 45 bases in frame from base 1. As encoded in the germline V gene, CDR1 is SGHNT while CDR2 is YENEEA. The germline V end is reduced by 5 bases and the J end by 8 bases; junction bases left unmatched: 14.

This clonotype was sampled from a human donor in good health. Input material: T cells isolated from PBMCs. The V gene is TRBV11-3 and the J gene is TRBJ1-2, and 7 bases in between align with TRBD1. The bases read TGTGCCAGCAGCAGACAGGGACAACGCGCCTTGGGCTACACCTTC. Its protein product is CASSRQGQRALGYTF.